This T cell receptor (beta chain) was sequenced in a study of regulatory T cells in long-lasting Graves disease. As to time point: newly diagnosed GD, antithyroid drugs for less than 3 months. After RNA was extracted from PBMCs, the TCR library was made from it. This clonotype was seen a few times. Both iRepertoire HTBI primers and Arm-PCR of CDR3 regions were used to build the TCR beta libraries. Each CDR3 protein is one row after TCRdb ran MiXCR on the multiplex PCR reads. The repertoire consists of approximately 400,000 distinct CDR3 sequences, with more than 13% occurring once and the leading ten covering 16%. This CDR3 has 17 residues. Germline V lookup: CDR1 LGHNT, CDR2 FRNRAP. The ends lost 0 bases at V and 2 bases at J; junction bases unmatched: 6. This sample also appeared in a second study, on T cells in Graves' hyperthyroidism and ophthalmopathy.

This TCR was sampled from a woman in her thirties with Graves disease. J is TRBJ2-3 and V is TRBV12-5; 9 nucleotides agree with TRBD2. The sample in question was peripheral blood mononuclear cells (PBMCs), obtained at new diagnosis, from a patient treated with antithyroid drugs. The CDR3 nucleotides read TGTGCTAGTGGTTTGGTACGTGGGACTAGCTTCACAGATACGCAGTATTTT. Translated: CASGLVRGTSFTDTQYF. Filled out from reference TRBV12-5 and TRBJ2-3, the complete variable domain reads DARVTQTPRHKVTEMGQEVTMRCQPILGHNTVFWYRQTMMQGLELLAYFRNRAPLDDSGMPKDRFSAEMPDATLATLKIQPSEPRDSAVYFCASGLVRGTSFTDTQYFGPGTRLTVL.